One and the same sample provided the 32 T cell receptor beta chains below, sequenced in a study of blood T cells in healthy people across ages. The second PCR ran about 6 to 12 cycles with a sample-barcoded 5' primer and J-beta primers. TCRdb passed the 5' RACE reads through MiXCR, listing each CDR3 protein once. The data hold roughly 1,500,000 distinct CDR3 sequences, with approximately 40% observed a single time. The material sequenced was blood. These receptors all stem from a woman between 18 and 30 years old in good health.

This chain connects TRBV20-1 to TRBJ1-2; tentative D call: TRBD1 (5 bases). V gave up 3 bases and J gave up 7 bases, with 21 bases separating them. Germline-derived CDR1 and CDR2 are DFQATT and SNEGSKA (reference sequence). This CDR3 region has 15 residues. The CDR3: CSARLVGLGAPGYTF. The CDR3 region has the DNA TGCAGTGCTAGGCTAGTTGGCCTAGGGGCGCCTGGCTACACCTTC.

The chain is built from TRBV3-1 and TRBJ1-2; D gene uncertain. This CDR3 is built from 15 residues. Germline CDR1 LGHDT, CDR2 YNNKEL (reference sequence). Trimming cost V 3 bases and J 4 bases, with 15 bases left between them. The CDR3 loop is CASSQGVREGYGYTF. DNA for the CDR3: TGTGCCAGCAGCCAGGGCGTGAGGGAGGGCTATGGCTACACCTTC.

The sample holds a few counts of this clonotype. The chain carries TRBV28 and TRBJ1-2; D might be TRBD1 (5 bases). Trimming shortened V by 2 bases and J by 4 bases, and 17 bases separated the two germline ends. The CDR3 has 16 residues. Germline CDR1 and CDR2: MDHEN and SYDVKM. The CDR3 protein is CASSLGGIGDAYGYTF. In DNA, the CDR3 is TGTGCCAGCAGTTTAGGGGGGATTGGGGACGCCTATGGCTACACCTTC.

CDR3: CATSRHSGTVDGEQYF. CDR3 coding DNA: TGTGCCACCAGCAGACACTCCGGGACAGTAGATGGCGAGCAGTACTTC. This chain joins TRBV15 and TRBJ2-4, with 7 bases that match TRBD1. The tail of the sequence fits TRBJ2-7 better, so the J call may be wrong. Germline CDR1 LNHNV, CDR2 YYDKDF (reference sequence). The CDR3 covers 16 residues.

This sequence joins TRBV20-1 and TRBJ1-2; D is undetermined. The V and J ends lost 3 bases and 5 bases respectively, with 10 bases between them. The germline V gene encodes CDR1 DFQATT and CDR2 SNEGSKA (reference sequence). The CDR3 is made up of 12 amino acids. The CDR3 spells CSASIAGYGYTF. DNA of the CDR3: TGCAGTGCTAGTATCGCGGGTTATGGCTACACCTTC.

This clonotype was counted ten times or more. The chain joins TRBV10-3 to TRBJ2-7; weak D call: TRBD1 (5 bases). CDR3 size: 15 residues. Trimming cost V 3 bases and J 0 bases, with 12 bases left between them. Germline V gene sequence: CDR1 ENHRY, CDR2 SYGVKD. The CDR3 loop is CAISDKGASSYEQYF. DNA for the CDR3: TGTGCCATCAGTGATAAAGGGGCTAGCTCCTACGAGCAGTACTTC.

This clonotype was counted between two and nine times. The chain has TRBV4-1 and TRBJ1-1, with unresolved D. The CDR3 loop spans 13 amino acids. The V gene's germline CDR1 is MGHRA and CDR2 YSYEKL. The V end was cut by 4 bases, the J end by 4 bases, with 10 bases between. CDR3 sequence reads: CASSRDGITEAFF. The CDR3 DNA reads as TGCGCCAGCAGCCGCGATGGCATCACTGAAGCTTTCTTT.

Regarding this clonotype: One junction end disagrees with the germline gene, perhaps due to a read error. DNA of the CDR3: TGTGCCGGCAGTCACCTCCGGACAGGGGGGCCCTACGAGCAGTACTTC. It yields the protein CAGSHLRTGGPYEQYF. J is TRBJ2-7 and V is TRBV6-6; TRBD1 matches 10 bases. The CDR3 totals 16 residues. Germline V lookup: CDR1 MNHNY, CDR2 SVGAGI (reference sequence).

This clonotype has only a few counts. The chain employs TRBV20-1 and TRBJ2-3, with TRBD2 matching over 11 bases. Trimming removed 4 bases from V and 2 bases from J; junction bases left unmatched: 11. The germline CDR1 and CDR2 sequences are DFQATT and SNEGSKA (reference sequence). The CDR3 consists of 17 residues. CDR3 amino acids: CSAKSPGTSGATDTQYF. CDR3 coding DNA: TGCAGTGCTAAGAGCCCGGGGACTAGCGGAGCCACAGATACGCAGTATTTT.

This chain joins TRBV27 and TRBJ1-2; 7 bases match TRBD1. The CDR3 extends over 14 amino acids. Germline V gene lookup returns CDR1 MNHEY and CDR2 SMNVEV (reference sequence). V lost 6 bases and J lost 3; bases outside the gene matches: 7. The CDR3 DNA follows: TGTGCCAGCAGAGCACACAGGGGTGACTATGGCTACACCTTC. This encodes CASRAHRGDYGYTF.

The chain employs TRBV29-1 and TRBJ2-1; D remains unclear. Germline-derived CDR1 and CDR2 are SQVTM and ANQGSEA. Trimming removed 6 bases at V and 0 bases at J, with 12 bases between. CDR3 length: 14 amino acids. Here the CDR3 DNA reads TGCAGCGTCGAAAGGACCCTCTCCTACAATGAGCAGTTCTTC. The encoded protein is CSVERTLSYNEQFF.

The rearrangement uses TRBV6-5 and TRBJ2-2; 7 bases line up with TRBD1. V lost 6 bases, J lost 4 bases, and 8 bases stayed unmatched. The CDR3 extends over 15 amino acids. The germline CDR1 and CDR2 sequences are MNHEY and SVGAGI. Written as DNA, the CDR3 is TGTGCCAGCAGGCTTGAAGGGGGCAGCACCGGGGAGCTGTTTTTT. Amino acid sequence: CASRLEGGSTGELFF.

This clonotype occurred a few times. The rearrangement joins TRBV4-1 to TRBJ2-3; 13 positions match TRBD2. Looked up from germline, CDR1 is MGHRA and CDR2 is YSYEKL. This CDR3 spans 20 amino acids. The V and J ends lost 2 bases and 0 bases, in that order; junction bases with no gene match: 11. CDR3 amino acids: CASSQFGLAGETLSTDTQYF. In DNA form, the CDR3 reads TGCGCCAGCAGCCAATTTGGACTAGCGGGGGAGACCCTTAGCACAGATACGCAGTATTTT.

CDR3 protein: CASSRGITGELFF. CDR3 sequence (DNA): TGTGCCAGTAGTAGAGGGATCACCGGGGAGCTGTTTTTT. This sequence joins TRBV19 and TRBJ2-2; D possibly corresponds to TRBD2 (5 bases). CDR1 is LNHDA and CDR2 is SQIVND in the germline V gene (reference sequence). V gave up 4 bases and J gave up 4 bases, with 7 bases separating them. This CDR3 has 13 residues.

The J gene is TRBJ2-7, the V gene TRBV28, with a tentative D call TRBD1 (5 bases). The CDR3 spans 15 residues. Germline V gene sequence: CDR1 MDHEN, CDR2 SYDVKM. The V end was cut by 3 bases, the J end by 1 base, with 13 bases between. CDR3 DNA: TGTGCCAGCAGTTTTGCAGGGATAGTATCCTACGAGCAGTACTTC. Amino acids: CASSFAGIVSYEQYF.

Comment on this clonotype: Germline and junction disagree at one end, which may indicate a read error. This rearrangement joins TRBV9 to TRBJ2-2; 11 nucleotides line up with TRBD2. The CDR3 length is 18 residues. CDR1 and CDR2 (germline): SGDLS, YYNGEE. The CDR3 region has the DNA TGTGCCGGCAGCTCCCCCCTAGCGGGGGGCCCCGACACCGGGGAGCTGTTTTTT. Encoded protein: CAGSSPLAGGPDTGELFF.

The J gene is TRBJ2-6, the V gene TRBV6-4; 15 bases agree with TRBD2. V shed 5 bases and J 4 bases; nucleotides not matched to a gene: 6. The CDR3 contains 18 residues. CDR1 is MRHNA, CDR2 SNTAGT, per germline. In DNA form, the CDR3 reads TGTGCCAGCAGTTCGGGACTAGCGGGGGGATCAGGGGCCAACGTCCTGACTTTC. This sequence encodes CASSSGLAGGSGANVLTF.

About this clonotype: One end of the junction varies from germline; a read error may be responsible. The V and J genes are TRBV20-1 and TRBJ1-2; the D is unclear. Germline V gene lookup returns CDR1 DFQATT and CDR2 SNEGSKA (reference sequence). The CDR3 has 10 amino acids. DNA of the CDR3: TGTGAGGGAGGGCACTGTGGCTACACCTTC. Its translation: CEGGHCGYTF.

The chain has TRBV10-2 and TRBJ1-2; 10 bases are shared with TRBD1. The V segment lost 3 bases and the J segment 6 bases; nucleotides outside the gene matches: 4. CDR3 length: 14 amino acids. Germline V gene data show CDR1 as WSHSY and CDR2 as SAAADI. CDR3 DNA sequence: TGCGCCAGCAGTGACCCCGGGACAGGGGATGGCTACACCTTC. It is translated as CASSDPGTGDGYTF.

The rearrangement joins TRBV20-1 to TRBJ2-1, with TRBD2 matching over 12 bases. V gave up 1 base and J gave up 6 bases; unmatched junction bases: 1. CDR3 size: 14 residues. CDR1 and CDR2 from the germline V gene are DFQATT and SNEGSKA (reference sequence). The CDR3 spells CSARGLAGVNEQFF. CDR3 coding DNA: TGCAGTGCTAGAGGACTAGCGGGAGTCAATGAGCAGTTCTTC.

DNA of the CDR3: TGTGCCACCTGGGGGAACTACGAGCAGTACTTC. Translated, it gives CATWGNYEQYF. V is TRBV28 and J is TRBJ2-4, with D perhaps given as TRBD1 or TRBD2 (5 bases each). The J call is doubtful: the DNA matches TRBJ2-7 better. This CDR3 region has 11 residues. CDR1 is MDHEN, CDR2 SYDVKM, per germline.

This clonotype was counted ten times or more. This chain connects TRBV2 to TRBJ2-1; TRBD1 matches at 7 bases. In germline, CDR1 is SNHLY, CDR2 FYNNEI. The V gene end was trimmed by 10 bases and the J gene end by 0 bases; junction bases not matched to a gene: 6. This CDR3 spans 14 amino acids. The CDR3 nucleotides read TGTGCCAACCCCAGGGACAGCTCCTACAATGAGCAGTTCTTC. It encodes CANPRDSSYNEQFF.

This clonotype occurred once. The chain couples TRBV30 to TRBJ2-3; 11 bases line up with TRBD2. This CDR3 has 16 amino acids. Germline CDR1 and CDR2: GTSNPN and SVGIG (reference sequence). Trimming took 0 bases from V and 0 from J; bases not matched to a gene: 2. The CDR3 loop reads CAWSVSSGGSTDTQYF. The CDR3 DNA reads as TGTGCCTGGAGTGTATCTAGCGGGGGGAGCACAGATACGCAGTATTTT.

This clonotype came up a few times. The chain recombines TRBV7-2 with TRBJ2-7; 8 bases agree with TRBD1. With V trimmed by 1 base and J by 0 bases, 5 bases remained unmatched. Germline assignment: CDR1 SGHTA and CDR2 FQGNSA. This CDR3 spans 16 amino acids. The CDR3 protein is CASSLGRQGSSYEQYF. DNA of the CDR3: TGTGCCAGCAGCTTAGGGCGACAGGGGTCCTCCTACGAGCAGTACTTC.

This clonotype was observed a few times. The chain combines TRBV11-2 with TRBJ2-3, with 12 bases matching TRBD2. Germline loops: CDR1 SGHAT, CDR2 FQNNGV. CDR3 length: 17 residues. V shed 5 bases and J 2 bases; nucleotides not matched to a gene: 8. As DNA, the CDR3 is TGTGCCAGCAGCCTCTGGACTAGCGGGGCTCCCACAGATACGCAGTATTTT. Encoded protein: CASSLWTSGAPTDTQYF.

In this sample, this clonotype turned up many times. The rearrangement uses TRBV3-1 and TRBJ2-3, with 13 bases identical to TRBD2. The germline V gene has CDR1 LGHDT and CDR2 YNNKEL (reference sequence). V lost 1 base to trimming and J lost 0 bases; unmatched junction nucleotides: 10. CDR3 length equals 20 residues. The CDR3 is CASSQGLLAGGHSSTDTQYF. The CDR3 DNA sequence: TGTGCCAGCAGCCAAGGCTTACTAGCGGGGGGGCACTCTAGCACAGATACGCAGTATTTT.

The genes are TRBV20-1 and TRBJ2-7; TRBD2 agrees at 12 bases. The J call may not be correct, given that the DNA end is closer to TRBJ2-5. CDR3 length equals 16 residues. From germline, CDR1 is DFQATT and CDR2 SNEGSKA (reference sequence). CDR3 loop: CSAIGGTSGQGETQYF. The CDR3 DNA sequence: TGCAGTGCTATAGGGGGGACTAGCGGGCAAGGAGAGACCCAGTACTTC.

The chain joins TRBV6-1 to TRBJ2-1; D is ambiguous. The germline V gene has CDR1 MNHNS and CDR2 SASEGT. V was shortened by 7 bases and J by 5 bases, with 12 bases between the two germline ends. CDR3 length equals 13 residues. The CDR3 DNA is TGTGCCAGCATTAGTGGTGCTAACAATGAGCAGTTCTTC. It translates to CASISGANNEQFF.

The V gene is TRBV7-2, the J gene TRBJ1-2; 9 bases match TRBD1. Germline CDR1 SGHTA, CDR2 FQGNSA. V gave up 5 bases and J gave up 8 bases; unmatched junction bases: 12. This CDR3 contains 15 residues. In nucleotides, the CDR3 is TGTGCCAGCAGCCCGAGCTTTACAGGGGGCATCGGCTACACCTTC. Translating it yields CASSPSFTGGIGYTF.

This clonotype was recorded a few times. This chain uses TRBV7-8 with TRBJ2-3, with TRBD2 identical over 8 bases. This CDR3 has 16 residues. J lost 5 bases, V lost 5 bases, and 12 bases had no gene match. CDR1 is SGHVS, CDR2 FQNEAQ, per germline. This CDR3 reads CASSTEGSGVIDTQYF. In nucleotides, the CDR3 is TGTGCCAGCAGCACCGAGGGTAGCGGGGTCATAGATACGCAGTATTTT.

The table lists this clonotype with a few counts. The chain recombines TRBV4-1 with TRBJ2-5; maybe TRBD2 (7 bases). The CDR3 spans 16 residues. V dropped 3 bases and J dropped 2 bases, with 16 bases sitting between them. Germline lookup yields CDR1 MGHRA and CDR2 YSYEKL. The CDR3 DNA follows: TGCGCCAGCAGCCATGCTTGGGGAGGGGGTCAAGAGACCCAGTACTTC. It encodes CASSHAWGGGQETQYF.

With respect to this clonotype: A much bigger clone sits one base away, suggesting this may be a read error. The chain carries TRBV10-1 and TRBJ2-3, with 7 bases lining up with TRBD1. The germline CDR1 and CDR2 sequences are WNHNN and SYGVQD (reference sequence). The CDR3 consists of 14 residues. Unmatched junction bases numbered 14, after V lost 10 bases and J lost 7 bases. The CDR3 DNA reads TGCGCCACCGGACCGGGACAGAGCTCAAATACGCAGTATTTT. Translating it yields CATGPGQSSNTQYF.